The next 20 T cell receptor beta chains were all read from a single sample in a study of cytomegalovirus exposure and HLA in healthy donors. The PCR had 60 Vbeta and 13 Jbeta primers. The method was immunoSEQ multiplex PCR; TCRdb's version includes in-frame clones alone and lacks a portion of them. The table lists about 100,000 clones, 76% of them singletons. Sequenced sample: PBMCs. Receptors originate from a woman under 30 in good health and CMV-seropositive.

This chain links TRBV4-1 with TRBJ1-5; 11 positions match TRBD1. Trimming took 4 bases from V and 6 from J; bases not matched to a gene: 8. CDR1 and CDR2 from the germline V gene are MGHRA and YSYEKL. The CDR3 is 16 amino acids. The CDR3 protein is CASSPNRDRGFQPQHF. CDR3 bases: TGCGCCAGCAGCCCGAACCGGGACAGGGGGTTTCAGCCCCAGCATTTT.

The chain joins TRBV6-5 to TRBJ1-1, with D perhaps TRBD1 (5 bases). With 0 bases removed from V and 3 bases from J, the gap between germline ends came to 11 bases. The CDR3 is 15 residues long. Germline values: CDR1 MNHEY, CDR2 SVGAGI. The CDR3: CASSYSSGADTEAFF. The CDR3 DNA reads TGTGCCAGCAGTTACTCATCTGGGGCAGACACTGAAGCTTTCTTT.

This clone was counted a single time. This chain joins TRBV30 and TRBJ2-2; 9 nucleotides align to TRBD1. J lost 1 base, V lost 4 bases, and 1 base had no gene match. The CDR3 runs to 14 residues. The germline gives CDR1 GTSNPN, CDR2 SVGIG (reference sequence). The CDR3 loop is CAWKGQGNTGELFF. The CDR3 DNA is TGTGCCTGGAAGGGACAGGGGAACACCGGGGAGCTGTTTTTT.

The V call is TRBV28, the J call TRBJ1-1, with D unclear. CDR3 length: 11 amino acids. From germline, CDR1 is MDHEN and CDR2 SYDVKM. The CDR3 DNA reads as TGTGCGAGCGTAGTGAACACTGAAGCTTTCTTT. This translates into CASVVNTEAFF. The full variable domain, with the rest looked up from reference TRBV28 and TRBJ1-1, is DVKVTQSSRYLVKRTGEKVFLECVQDMDHENMFWYRQDPGLGLRLIYFSYDVKMKEKGDIPEGYSVSREKKERFSLILESASTNQTSMYLCASVVNTEAFFGQGTRLTVV.

The CDR3 region is CASSPNRGRNTEAFF. The CDR3 DNA is TGTGCCAGCAGCCCAAACAGGGGACGTAACACTGAAGCTTTCTTT. This sequence joins TRBV11-2 and TRBJ1-1, with 7 bases lining up with TRBD1. The V gene's germline CDR1 is SGHAT and CDR2 FQNNGV. The V and J ends lost 5 bases and 2 bases, in that order; junction bases with no gene match: 8. The CDR3 runs to 15 residues.

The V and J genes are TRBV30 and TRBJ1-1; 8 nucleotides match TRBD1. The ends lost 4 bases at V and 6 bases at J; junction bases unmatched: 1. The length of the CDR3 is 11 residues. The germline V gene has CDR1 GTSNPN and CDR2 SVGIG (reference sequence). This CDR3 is CAWTGGPEAFF. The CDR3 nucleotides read TGTGCCTGGACAGGGGGCCCTGAAGCTTTCTTT.

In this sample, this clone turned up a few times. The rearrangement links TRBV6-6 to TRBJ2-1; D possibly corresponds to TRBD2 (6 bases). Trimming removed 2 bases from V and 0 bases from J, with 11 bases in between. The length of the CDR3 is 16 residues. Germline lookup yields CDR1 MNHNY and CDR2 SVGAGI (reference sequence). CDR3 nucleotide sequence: TGTGCCAGCAGTTACCCTAGCGCCCCCTCCTACAATGAGCAGTTCTTC. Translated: CASSYPSAPSYNEQFF.

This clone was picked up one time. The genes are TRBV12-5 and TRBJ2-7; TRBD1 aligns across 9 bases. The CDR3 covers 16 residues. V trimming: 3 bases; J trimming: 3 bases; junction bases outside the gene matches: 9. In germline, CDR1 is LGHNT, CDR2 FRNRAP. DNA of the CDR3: TGTGCTAGTGGTTTATCCGGACAGGGGAGGCACTACGAGCAGTACTTC. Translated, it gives CASGLSGQGRHYEQYF. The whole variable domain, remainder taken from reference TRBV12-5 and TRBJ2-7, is DARVTQTPRHKVTEMGQEVTMRCQPILGHNTVFWYRQTMMQGLELLAYFRNRAPLDDSGMPKDRFSAEMPDATLATLKIQPSEPRDSAVYFCASGLSGQGRHYEQYFGPGTRLTVT.

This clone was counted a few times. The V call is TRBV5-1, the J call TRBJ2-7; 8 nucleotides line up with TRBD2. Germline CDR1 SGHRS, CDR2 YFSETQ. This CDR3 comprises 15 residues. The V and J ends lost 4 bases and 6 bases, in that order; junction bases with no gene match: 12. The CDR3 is CASSTTGTRSVEQYF. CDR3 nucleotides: TGCGCCAGCAGCACCACGGGGACTAGATCGGTCGAGCAGTACTTC.

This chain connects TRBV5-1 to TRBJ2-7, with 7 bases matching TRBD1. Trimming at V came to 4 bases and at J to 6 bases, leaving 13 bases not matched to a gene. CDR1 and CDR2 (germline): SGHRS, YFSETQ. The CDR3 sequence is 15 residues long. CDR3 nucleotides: TGCGCCAGCAGCCCCGGACAGGTCCTTTTCGGCGAGCAGTACTTC. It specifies CASSPGQVLFGEQYF.

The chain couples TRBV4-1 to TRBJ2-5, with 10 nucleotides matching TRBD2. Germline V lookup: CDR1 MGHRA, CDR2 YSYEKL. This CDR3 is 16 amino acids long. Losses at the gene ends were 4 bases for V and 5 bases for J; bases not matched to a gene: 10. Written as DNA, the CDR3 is TGCGCCAGCAGCCGAGCGGGAGGGCCCATGGGGGAGACCCAGTACTTC. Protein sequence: CASSRAGGPMGETQYF.

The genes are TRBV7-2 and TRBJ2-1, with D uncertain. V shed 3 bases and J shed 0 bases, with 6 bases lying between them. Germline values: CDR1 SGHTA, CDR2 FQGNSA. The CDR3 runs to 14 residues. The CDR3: CASSLRSSYNEQFF. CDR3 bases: TGTGCCAGCAGCTTGCGTAGCTCCTACAATGAGCAGTTCTTC.

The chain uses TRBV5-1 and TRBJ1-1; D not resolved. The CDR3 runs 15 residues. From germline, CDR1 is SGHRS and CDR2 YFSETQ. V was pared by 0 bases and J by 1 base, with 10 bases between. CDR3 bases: TGCGCCAGCAGCTTGGATCAGGTTTCGAACACTGAAGCTTTCTTT. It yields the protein CASSLDQVSNTEAFF.

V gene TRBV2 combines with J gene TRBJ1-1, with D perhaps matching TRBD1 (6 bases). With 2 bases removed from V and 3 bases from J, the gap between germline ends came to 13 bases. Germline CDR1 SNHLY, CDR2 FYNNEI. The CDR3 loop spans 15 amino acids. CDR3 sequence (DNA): TGTGCCAGCAGTGAAAGGTCGAAGGGGGACACTGAAGCTTTCTTT. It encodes CASSERSKGDTEAFF.

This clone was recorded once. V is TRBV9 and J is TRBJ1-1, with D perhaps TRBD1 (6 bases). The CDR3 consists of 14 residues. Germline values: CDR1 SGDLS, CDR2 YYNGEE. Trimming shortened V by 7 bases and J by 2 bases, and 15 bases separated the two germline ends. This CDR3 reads CASGGGGTNTEAFF. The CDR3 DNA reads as TGTGCCAGCGGGGGAGGGGGGACAAACACTGAAGCTTTCTTT.

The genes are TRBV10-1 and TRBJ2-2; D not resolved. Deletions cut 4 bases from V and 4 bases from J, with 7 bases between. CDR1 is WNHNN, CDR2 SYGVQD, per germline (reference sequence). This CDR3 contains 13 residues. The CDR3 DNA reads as TGCGCCAGCAGTGCGGCGGTCACCGGGGAGCTGTTTTTT. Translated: CASSAAVTGELFF.

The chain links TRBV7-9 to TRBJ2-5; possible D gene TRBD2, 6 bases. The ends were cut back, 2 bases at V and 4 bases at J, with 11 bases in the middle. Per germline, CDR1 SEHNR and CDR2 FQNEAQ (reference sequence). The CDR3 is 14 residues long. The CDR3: CASSLPGGIETQYF. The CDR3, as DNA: TGTGCCAGCAGCTTACCGGGCGGGATAGAGACCCAGTACTTC.

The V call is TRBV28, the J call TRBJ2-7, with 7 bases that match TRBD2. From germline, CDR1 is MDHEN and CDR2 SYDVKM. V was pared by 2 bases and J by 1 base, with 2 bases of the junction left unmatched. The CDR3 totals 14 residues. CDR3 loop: CASSLGGGSYEQYF. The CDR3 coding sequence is TGTGCCAGCAGTTTAGGCGGGGGTTCCTACGAGCAGTACTTC.

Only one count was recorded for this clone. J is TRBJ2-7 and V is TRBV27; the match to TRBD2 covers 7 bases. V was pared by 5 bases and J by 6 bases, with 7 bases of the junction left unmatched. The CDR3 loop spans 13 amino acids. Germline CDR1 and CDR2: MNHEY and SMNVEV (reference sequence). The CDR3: CASSLRGGSEQYF. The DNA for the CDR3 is TGTGCCAGCAGTCTCCGGGGAGGGAGCGAGCAGTACTTC.

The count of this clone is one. The CDR3 DNA reads as TGTGCCCACTTACAGGGGACTGGGGCCAACGTCCTGACTTTC. Translated: CAHLQGTGANVLTF. V is TRBV6-1 and J is TRBJ2-6; 7 nucleotides agree with TRBD1. V lost 11 bases, J lost 2 bases, and 6 bases stayed unmatched. Germline V gives CDR1 MNHNS, CDR2 SASEGT. The CDR3 loop spans 14 amino acids.